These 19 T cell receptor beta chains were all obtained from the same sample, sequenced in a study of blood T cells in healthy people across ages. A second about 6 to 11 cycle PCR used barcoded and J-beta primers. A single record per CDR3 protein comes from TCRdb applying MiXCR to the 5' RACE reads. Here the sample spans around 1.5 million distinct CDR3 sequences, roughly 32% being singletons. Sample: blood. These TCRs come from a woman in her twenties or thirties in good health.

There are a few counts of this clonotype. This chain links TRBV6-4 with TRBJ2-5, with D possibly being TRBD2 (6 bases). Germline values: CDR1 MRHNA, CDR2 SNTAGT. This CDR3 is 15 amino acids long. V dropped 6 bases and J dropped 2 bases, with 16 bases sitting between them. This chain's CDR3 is CASSRQKDYQETQYF. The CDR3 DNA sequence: TGTGCCAGCAGCCGGCAGAAGGACTATCAAGAGACCCAGTACTTC.

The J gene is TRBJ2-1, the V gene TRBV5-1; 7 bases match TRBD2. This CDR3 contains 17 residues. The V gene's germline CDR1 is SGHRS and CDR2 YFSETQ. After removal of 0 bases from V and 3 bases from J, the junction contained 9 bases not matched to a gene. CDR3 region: CASSLAGLAAHYNEQFF. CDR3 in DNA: TGCGCCAGCAGCTTGGCCGGGCTAGCGGCCCACTACAATGAGCAGTTCTTC.

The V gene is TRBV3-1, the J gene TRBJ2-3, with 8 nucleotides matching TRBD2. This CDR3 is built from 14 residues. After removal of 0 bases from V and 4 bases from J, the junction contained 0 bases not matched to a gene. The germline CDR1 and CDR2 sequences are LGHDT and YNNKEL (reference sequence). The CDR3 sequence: CASSQEGLADTQYF. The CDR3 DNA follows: TGTGCCAGCAGCCAAGAGGGACTAGCAGATACGCAGTATTTT.

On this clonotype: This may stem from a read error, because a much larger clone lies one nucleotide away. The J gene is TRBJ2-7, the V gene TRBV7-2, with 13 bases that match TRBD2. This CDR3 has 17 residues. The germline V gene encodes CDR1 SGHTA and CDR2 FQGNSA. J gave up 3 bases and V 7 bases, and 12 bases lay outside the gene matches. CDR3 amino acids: CASKHRTSGRDGYEQYF. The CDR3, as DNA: TGTGCCAGCAAACACCGGACTAGCGGGAGAGATGGCTACGAGCAGTACTTC.

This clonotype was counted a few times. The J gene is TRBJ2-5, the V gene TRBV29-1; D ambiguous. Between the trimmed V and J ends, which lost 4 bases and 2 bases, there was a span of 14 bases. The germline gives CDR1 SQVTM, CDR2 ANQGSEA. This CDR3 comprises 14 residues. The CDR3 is CSVVYLREQETQYF. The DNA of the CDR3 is TGCAGCGTTGTGTATCTTAGGGAACAAGAGACCCAGTACTTC.

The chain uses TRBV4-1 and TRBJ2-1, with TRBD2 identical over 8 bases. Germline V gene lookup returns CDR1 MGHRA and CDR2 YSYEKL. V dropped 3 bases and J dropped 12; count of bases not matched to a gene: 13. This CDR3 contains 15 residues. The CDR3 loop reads CASSQEAGLAGGQFF. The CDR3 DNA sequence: TGCGCCAGCAGCCAGGAGGCTGGACTAGCTGGCGGGCAGTTCTTC.

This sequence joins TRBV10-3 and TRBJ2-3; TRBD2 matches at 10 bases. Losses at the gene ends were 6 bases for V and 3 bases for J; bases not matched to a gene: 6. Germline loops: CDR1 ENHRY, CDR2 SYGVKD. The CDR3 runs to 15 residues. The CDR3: CAIRPGLAHTDTQYF. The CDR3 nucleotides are TGTGCCATCAGGCCGGGACTAGCGCATACAGATACGCAGTATTTT.

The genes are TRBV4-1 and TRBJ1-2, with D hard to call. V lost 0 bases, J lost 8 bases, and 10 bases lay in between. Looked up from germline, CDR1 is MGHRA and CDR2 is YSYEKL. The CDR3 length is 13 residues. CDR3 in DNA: TGCGCCAGCAGCCAAGATTCAAGGAGGGGCTACACCTTC. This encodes CASSQDSRRGYTF.

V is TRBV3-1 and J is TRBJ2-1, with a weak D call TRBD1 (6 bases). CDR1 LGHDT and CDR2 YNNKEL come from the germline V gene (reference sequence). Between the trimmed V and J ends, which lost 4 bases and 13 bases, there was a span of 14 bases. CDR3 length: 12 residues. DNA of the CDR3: TGTGCCAGCAGCCCTTTAACAGGGACCCAGTTCTTC. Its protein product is CASSPLTGTQFF.

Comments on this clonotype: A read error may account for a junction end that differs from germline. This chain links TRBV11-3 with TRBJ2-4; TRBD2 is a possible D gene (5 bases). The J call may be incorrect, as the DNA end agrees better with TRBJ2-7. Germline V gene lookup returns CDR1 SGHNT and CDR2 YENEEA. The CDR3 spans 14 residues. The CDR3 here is CACSLGPGSYEQYF. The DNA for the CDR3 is TGTGCCTGCAGCTTGGGTCCGGGGTCATACGAGCAGTACTTC.

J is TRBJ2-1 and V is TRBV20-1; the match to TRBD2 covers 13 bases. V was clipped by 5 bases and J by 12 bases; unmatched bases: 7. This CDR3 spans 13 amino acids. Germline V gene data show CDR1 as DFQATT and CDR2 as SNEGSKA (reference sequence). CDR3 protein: CSAPGTSGKTQFF. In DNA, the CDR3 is TGCAGTGCTCCCGGGACTAGCGGGAAGACGCAGTTCTTC.

CDR3 sequence: CASSLGGQTLYGYTF. For the CDR3, the DNA is TGTGCCAGCAGCCTCGGGGGGCAGACTCTTTATGGCTACACCTTC. The rearrangement links TRBV5-5 to TRBJ1-2, with D possibly TRBD1 on 6 matching bases. Germline-derived CDR1 and CDR2 are SGHKS and YYEKEE (reference sequence). Trimming pared 4 bases from V and 5 bases from J, leaving 18 bases between. The CDR3 length is 15 residues.

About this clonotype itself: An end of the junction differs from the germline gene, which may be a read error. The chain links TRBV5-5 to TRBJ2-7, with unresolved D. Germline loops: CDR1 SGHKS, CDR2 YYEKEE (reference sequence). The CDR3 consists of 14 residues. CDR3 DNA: TGTGCCGGCAGCTTTTCCAGATCTTCCTACGAGCAGTACTTC. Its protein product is CAGSFSRSSYEQYF.

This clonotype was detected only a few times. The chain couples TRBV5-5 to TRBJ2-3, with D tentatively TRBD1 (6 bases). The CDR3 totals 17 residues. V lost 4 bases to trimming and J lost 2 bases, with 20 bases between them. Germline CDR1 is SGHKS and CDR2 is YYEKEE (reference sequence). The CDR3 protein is CASSQTTGYGVTDTQYF. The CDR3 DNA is TGTGCCAGCAGCCAAACAACAGGGTACGGTGTCACAGATACGCAGTATTTT.

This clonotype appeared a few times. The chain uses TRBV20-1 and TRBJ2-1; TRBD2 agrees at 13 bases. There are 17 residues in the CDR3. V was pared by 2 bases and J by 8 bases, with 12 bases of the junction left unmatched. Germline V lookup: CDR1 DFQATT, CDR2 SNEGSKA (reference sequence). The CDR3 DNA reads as TGCAGTGCTAGATTTCCCGGACTAGCGGGGGCTTTGGATGAGCAGTTCTTC. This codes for CSARFPGLAGALDEQFF.

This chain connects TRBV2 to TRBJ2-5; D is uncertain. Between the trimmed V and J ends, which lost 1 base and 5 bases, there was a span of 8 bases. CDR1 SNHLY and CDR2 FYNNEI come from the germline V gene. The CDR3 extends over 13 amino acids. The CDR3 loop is CASSEGVRETQYF. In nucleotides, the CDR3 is TGTGCCAGCAGTGAAGGTGTGCGGGAGACCCAGTACTTC.

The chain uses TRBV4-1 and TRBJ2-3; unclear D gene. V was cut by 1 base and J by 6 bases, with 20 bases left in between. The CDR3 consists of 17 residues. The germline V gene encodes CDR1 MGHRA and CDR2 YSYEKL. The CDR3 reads CASSQGSSKAPLDTQYF. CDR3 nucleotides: TGCGCCAGCAGCCAAGGGAGCAGCAAGGCCCCTCTGGATACGCAGTATTTT.

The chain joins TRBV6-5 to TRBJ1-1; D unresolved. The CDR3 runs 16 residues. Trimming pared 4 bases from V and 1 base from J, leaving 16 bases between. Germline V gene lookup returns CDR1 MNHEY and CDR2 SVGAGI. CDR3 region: CASSSPASTGNTEAFF. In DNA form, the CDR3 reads TGTGCCAGCAGTTCACCAGCCTCGACTGGGAACACTGAAGCTTTCTTT.

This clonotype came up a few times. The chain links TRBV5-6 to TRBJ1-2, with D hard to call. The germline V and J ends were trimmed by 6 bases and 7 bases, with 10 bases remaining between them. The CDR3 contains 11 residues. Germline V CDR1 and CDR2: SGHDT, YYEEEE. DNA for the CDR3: TGTGCCAGCAACCCAATGCGTGGCTACACCTTC. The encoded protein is CASNPMRGYTF.